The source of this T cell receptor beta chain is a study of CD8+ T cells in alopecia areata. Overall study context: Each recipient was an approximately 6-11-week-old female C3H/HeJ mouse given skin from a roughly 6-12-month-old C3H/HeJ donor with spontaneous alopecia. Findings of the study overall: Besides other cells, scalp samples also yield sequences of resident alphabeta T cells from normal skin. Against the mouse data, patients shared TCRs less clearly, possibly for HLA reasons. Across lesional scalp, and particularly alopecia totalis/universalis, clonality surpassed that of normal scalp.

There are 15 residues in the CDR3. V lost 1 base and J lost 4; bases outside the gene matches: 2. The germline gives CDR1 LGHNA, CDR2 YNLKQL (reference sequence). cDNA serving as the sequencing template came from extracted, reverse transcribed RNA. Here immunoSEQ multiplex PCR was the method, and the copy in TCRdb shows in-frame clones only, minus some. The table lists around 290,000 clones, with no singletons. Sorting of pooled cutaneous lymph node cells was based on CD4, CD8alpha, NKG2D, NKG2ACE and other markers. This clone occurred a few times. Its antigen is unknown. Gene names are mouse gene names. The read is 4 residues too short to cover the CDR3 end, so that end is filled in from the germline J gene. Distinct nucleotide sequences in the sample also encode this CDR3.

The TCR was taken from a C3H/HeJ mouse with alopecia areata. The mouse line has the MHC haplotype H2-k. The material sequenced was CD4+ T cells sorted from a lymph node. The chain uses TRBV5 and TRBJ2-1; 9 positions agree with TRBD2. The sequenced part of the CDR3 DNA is TGTGCCAGCAGCCAAGCGCTGGGGGGGTATGCT. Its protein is CASSQALGGYA. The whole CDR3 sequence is CASSQALGGYAEQFF.